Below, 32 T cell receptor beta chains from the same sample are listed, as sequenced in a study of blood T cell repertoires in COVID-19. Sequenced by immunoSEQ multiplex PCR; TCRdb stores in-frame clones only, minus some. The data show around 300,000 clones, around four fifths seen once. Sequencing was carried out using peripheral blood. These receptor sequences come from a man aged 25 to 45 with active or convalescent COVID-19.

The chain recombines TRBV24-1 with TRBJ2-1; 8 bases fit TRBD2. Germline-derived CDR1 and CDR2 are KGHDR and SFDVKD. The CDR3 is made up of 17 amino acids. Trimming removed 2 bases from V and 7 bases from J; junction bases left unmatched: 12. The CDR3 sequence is CATSDSSGPSGGNEQFF. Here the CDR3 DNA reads TGTGCCACCAGTGATTCCTCGGGACCTTCGGGGGGGAATGAGCAGTTCTTC.

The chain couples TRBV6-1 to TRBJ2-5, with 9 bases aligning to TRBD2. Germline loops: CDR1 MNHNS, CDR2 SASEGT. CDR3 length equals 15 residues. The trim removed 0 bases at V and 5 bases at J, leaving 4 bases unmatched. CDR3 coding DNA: TGTGCCAGCAGTGAAGCGCGGGGGGGCGGTGAGACCCAGTACTTC. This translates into CASSEARGGGETQYF.

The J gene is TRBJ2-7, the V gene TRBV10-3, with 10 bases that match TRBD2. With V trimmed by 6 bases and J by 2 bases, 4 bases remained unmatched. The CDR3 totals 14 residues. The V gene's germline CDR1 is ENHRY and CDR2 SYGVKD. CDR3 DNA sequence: TGTGCCATCAGGGGGAGCGGGGGGGCCTACGAGCAGTACTTC. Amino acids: CAIRGSGGAYEQYF.

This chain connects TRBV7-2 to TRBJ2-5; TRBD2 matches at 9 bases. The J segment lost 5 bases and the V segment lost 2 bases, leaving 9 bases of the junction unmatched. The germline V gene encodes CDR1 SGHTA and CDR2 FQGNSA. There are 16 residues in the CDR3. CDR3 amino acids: CASSLNGGRAGETQYF. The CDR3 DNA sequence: TGTGCCAGCAGCTTAAACGGCGGGAGGGCGGGGGAGACCCAGTACTTC.

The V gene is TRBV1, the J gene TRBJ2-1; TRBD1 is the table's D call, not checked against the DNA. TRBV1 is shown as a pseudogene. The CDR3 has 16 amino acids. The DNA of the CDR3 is TGCACCAGCAGCGAGACCTGTTGGACAGCACACAATGAGCAGTTCTTC. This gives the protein CTSSETCWTAHNEQFF.

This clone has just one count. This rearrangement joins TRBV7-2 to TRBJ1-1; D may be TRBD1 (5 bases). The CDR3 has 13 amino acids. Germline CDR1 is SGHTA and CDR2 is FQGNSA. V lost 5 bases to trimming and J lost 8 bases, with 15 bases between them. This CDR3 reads CASSPLRGSEAFF. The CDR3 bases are TGTGCCAGCAGCCCCTTAAGGGGTTCGGAAGCTTTCTTT.

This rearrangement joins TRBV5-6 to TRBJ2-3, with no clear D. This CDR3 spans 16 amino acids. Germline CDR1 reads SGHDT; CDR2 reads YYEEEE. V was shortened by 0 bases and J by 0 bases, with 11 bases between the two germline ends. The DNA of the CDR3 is TGTGCCAGCAGCTTGGGACTTGCCTCGAGCACAGATACGCAGTATTTT. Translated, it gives CASSLGLASSTDTQYF. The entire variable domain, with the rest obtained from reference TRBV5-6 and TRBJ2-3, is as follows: DAGVTQSPTHLIKTRGQQVTLRCSPKSGHDTVSWYQQALGQGPQFIFQYYEEEERQRGNFPDRFSGHQFPNYSSELNVNALLLGDSALYLCASSLGLASSTDTQYFGPGTRLTVL.

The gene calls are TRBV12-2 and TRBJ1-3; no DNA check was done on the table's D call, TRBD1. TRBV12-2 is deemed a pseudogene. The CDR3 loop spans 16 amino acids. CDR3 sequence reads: CADPPRAGNSGNTIYF. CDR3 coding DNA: TGTGCAGATCCACCCCGGGCAGGGAACTCTGGAAACACCATATATTTT.

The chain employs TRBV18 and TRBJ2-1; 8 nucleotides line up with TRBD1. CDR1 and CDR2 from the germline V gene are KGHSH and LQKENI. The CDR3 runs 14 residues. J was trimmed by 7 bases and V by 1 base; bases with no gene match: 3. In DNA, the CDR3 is TGTGCCAGCTCACCACGGACAGGGACGAATGAGCAGTTCTTC. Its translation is CASSPRTGTNEQFF.

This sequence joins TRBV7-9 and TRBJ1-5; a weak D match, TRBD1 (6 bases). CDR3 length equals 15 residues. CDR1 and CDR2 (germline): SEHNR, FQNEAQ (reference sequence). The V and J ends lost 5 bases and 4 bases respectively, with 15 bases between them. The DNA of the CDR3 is TGTGCCAGCAGCCCGGTGGGGGGGCCGAATCAGCCCCAGCATTTT. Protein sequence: CASSPVGGPNQPQHF.

CDR3 coding DNA: TGTGCCACCAGTGATTCTCTAGGCTACACCTTC. Its translation is CATSDSLGYTF. This chain uses TRBV24-1 with TRBJ1-2; no definite D call. V was clipped by 2 bases and J by 8 bases, with 5 bases between them. Germline V lookup: CDR1 KGHDR, CDR2 SFDVKD. This CDR3 is 11 amino acids long.

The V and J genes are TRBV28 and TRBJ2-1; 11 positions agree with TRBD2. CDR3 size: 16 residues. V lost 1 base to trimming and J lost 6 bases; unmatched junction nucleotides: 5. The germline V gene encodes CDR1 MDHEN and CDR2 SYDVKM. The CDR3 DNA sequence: TGTGCCAGCAGTTTATTCCTTAGCGGGAGGGCCAATGAGCAGTTCTTC. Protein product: CASSLFLSGRANEQFF.

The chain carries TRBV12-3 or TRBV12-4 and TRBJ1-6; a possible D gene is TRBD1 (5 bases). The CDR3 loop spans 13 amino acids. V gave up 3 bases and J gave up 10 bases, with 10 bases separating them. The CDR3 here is CASSFGGGSPLHF. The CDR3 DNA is TGTGCCAGCAGTTTCGGGGGTGGATCACCCCTCCACTTT.

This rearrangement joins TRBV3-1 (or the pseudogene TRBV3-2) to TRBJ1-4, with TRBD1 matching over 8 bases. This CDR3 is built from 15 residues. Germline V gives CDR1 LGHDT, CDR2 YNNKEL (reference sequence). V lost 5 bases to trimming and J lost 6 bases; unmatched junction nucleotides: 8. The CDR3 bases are TGTGCCAGCAGCGCCCTGACAGGGGCGGATGAAAAACTGTTTTTT. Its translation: CASSALTGADEKLFF.

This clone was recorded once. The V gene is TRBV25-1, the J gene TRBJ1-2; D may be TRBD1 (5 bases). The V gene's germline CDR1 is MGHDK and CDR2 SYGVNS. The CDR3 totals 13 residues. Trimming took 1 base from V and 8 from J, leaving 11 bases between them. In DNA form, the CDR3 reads TGTGCCAGCAGTGAATGGAGGGGAGAGGGCTACACCTTC. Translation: CASSEWRGEGYTF.

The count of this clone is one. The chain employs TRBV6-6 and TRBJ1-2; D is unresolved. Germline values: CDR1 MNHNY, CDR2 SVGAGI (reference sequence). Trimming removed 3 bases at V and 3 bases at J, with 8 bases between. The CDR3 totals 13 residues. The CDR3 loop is CASSYGGDYGYTF. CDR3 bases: TGTGCCAGCAGTTATGGCGGAGACTATGGCTACACCTTC.

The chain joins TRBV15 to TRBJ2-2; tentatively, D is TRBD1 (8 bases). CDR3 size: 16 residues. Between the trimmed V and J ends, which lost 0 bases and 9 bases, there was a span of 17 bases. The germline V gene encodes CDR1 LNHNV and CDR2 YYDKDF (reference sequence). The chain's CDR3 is CATSREAGQAIRELFF. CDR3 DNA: TGTGCCACCAGCAGAGAAGCGGGACAGGCAATTCGGGAGCTGTTTTTT.

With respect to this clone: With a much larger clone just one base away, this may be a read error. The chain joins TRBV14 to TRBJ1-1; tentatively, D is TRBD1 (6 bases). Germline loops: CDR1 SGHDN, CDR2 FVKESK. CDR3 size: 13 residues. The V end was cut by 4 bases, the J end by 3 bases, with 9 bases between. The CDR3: CASSRGGDTEAFF. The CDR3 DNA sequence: TGTGCCAGCAGCCGAGGGGGGGACACTGAAGCTTTCTTT.

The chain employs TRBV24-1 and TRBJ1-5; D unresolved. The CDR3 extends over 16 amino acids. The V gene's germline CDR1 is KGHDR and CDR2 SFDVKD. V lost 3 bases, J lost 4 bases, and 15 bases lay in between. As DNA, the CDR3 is TGTGCCACCAGTGATAACTCCGGGGTTGGGAATCAGCCCCAGCATTTT. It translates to CATSDNSGVGNQPQHF.

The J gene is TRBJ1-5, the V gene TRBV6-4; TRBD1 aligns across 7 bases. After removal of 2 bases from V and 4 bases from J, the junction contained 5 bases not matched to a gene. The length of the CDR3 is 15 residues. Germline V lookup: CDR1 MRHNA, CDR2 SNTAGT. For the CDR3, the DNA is TGTGCCAGCAGTGACGGGGGACAGCTAAATCAGCCCCAGCATTTT. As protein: CASSDGGQLNQPQHF.

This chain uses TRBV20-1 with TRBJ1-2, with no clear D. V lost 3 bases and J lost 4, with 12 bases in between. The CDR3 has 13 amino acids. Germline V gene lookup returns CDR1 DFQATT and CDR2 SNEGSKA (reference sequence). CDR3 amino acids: CSASRSKPYGYTF. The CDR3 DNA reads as TGCAGTGCTAGTCGGTCCAAACCCTATGGCTACACCTTC.

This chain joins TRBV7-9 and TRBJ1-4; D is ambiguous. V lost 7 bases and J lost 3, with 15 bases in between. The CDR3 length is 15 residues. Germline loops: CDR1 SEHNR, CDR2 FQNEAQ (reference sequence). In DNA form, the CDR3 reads TGTGCCAGCACCCCTAATGGGCACGCTAATGAAAAACTGTTTTTT. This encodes CASTPNGHANEKLFF.

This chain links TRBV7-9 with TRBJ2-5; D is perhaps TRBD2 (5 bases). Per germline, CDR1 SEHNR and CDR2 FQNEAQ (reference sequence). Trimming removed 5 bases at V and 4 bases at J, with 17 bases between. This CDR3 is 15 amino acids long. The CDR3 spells CASSPRSSRGETQYF. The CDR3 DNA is TGTGCCAGCAGCCCACGTTCGAGTCGGGGAGAGACCCAGTACTTC.

CDR3 in amino acids: CASSSPSGSTHEQYF. The CDR3 DNA sequence: TGTGCCAGCAGCTCCCCTAGCGGGAGTACCCACGAGCAGTACTTC. The rearrangement uses TRBV5-5 and TRBJ2-7; 10 positions agree with TRBD2. Germline V gene data show CDR1 as SGHKS and CDR2 as YYEKEE (reference sequence). V lost 3 bases to trimming and J lost 5 bases; unmatched junction nucleotides: 8. There are 15 residues in the CDR3.

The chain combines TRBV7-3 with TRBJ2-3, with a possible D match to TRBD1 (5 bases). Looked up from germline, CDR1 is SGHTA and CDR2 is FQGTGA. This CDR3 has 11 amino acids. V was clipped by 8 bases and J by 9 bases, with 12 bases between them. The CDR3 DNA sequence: TGTGCCAGCCGCCAGGGCTCCACGCAGTATTTT. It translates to CASRQGSTQYF. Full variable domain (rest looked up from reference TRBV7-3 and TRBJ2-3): GAGVSQTPSNKVTEKGKYVELRCDPISGHTALYWYRQSLGQGPEFLIYFQGTGAADDSGLPNDRFFAVRPEGSVSTLKIQRTERGDSAVYLCASRQGSTQYFGPGTRLTVL.

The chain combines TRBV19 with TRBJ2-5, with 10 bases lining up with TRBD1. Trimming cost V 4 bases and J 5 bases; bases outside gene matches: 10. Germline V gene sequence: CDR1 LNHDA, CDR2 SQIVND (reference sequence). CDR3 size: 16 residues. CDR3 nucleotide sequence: TGTGCCAGTAGTAATCCTCGACAGGGGGCTAAGGAGACCCAGTACTTC. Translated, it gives CASSNPRQGAKETQYF.

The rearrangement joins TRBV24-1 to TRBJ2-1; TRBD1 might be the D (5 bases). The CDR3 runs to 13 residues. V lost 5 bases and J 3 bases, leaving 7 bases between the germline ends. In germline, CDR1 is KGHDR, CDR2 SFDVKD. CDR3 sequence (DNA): TGTGCCACCAGTGGCGGACACTACAATGAGCAGTTCTTC. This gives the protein CATSGGHYNEQFF.

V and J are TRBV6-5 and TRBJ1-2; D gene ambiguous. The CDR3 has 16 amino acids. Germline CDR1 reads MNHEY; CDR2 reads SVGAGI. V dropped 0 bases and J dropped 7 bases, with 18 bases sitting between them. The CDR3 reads CASSYSRKGKGGGYTF. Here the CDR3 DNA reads TGTGCCAGCAGTTACTCGAGAAAGGGCAAGGGAGGTGGCTACACCTTC.

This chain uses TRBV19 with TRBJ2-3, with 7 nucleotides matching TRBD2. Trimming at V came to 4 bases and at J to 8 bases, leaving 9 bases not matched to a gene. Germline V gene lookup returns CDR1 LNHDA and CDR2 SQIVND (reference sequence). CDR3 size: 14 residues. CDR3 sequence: CASSTSSGLGTQYF. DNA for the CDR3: TGTGCCAGTAGTACGTCTAGCGGCCTAGGTACGCAGTATTTT.

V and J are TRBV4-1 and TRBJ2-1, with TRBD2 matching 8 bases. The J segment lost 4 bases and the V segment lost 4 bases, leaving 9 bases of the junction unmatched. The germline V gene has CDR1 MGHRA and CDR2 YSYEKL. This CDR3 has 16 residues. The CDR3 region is CASSRSRGGRYNEQFF. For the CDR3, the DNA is TGCGCCAGCAGCCGCTCTCGGGGGGGGAGATACAATGAGCAGTTCTTC.

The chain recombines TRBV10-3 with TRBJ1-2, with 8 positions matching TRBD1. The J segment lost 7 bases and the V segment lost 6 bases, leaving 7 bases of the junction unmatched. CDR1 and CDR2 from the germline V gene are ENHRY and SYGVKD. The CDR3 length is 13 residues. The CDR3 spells CAIRTQGASGYTF. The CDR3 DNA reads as TGTGCCATCAGAACCCAGGGGGCTAGTGGCTACACCTTC.

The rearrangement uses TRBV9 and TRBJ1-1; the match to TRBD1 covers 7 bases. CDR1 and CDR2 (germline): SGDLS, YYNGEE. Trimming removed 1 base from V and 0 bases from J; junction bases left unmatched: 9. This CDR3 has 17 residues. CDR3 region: CASSVSPVTGVNTEAFF. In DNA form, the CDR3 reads TGTGCCAGCAGCGTAAGCCCCGTAACAGGGGTGAACACTGAAGCTTTCTTT.